This T cell receptor beta chain is drawn from a study of graft-versus-host responses after intestinal transplantation. About the study: Every one of the recipients received anti-thymocyte globulin induction and afterwards took tacrolimus and steroids for around three years.

Some clones are missing from TCRdb's copy, which holds only in-frame ones; the method was immunoSEQ multiplex PCR. The sample holds tens of thousands of clones; about 91% are singletons and the top ten take 5% to 5.5%. CDR1 is SGHAT, CDR2 FQNNGV, per germline. This CDR3 contains 14 residues. J lost 2 bases, V lost 5 bases, and 6 bases had no gene match. Study-level results: Early post-transplant declines in HvG were associated with peak levels of circulating GvH clones. GvH clones turned up in recipient marrow; some had shown up first in ileum or blood. Subjects displaying graft-donor T cell macrochimerism possessed elevated graft-versus-host to host-versus-graft clonal ratios inside allografts.

In regard to this clone: As yet, its antigen is unknown.

This clonotype originated in a human patient who received an intestinal transplant, so some T cells may come from the graft donor. This sequence joins TRBV11-2 and TRBJ2-7, with TRBD1 matching over 7 bases. Material: PBMCs, obtained about 62 days after intestinal transplantation. CDR3 in amino acids: CASSVTGLAYEQYF. The CDR3 DNA reads as TGTGCCAGCAGCGTGACAGGGCTAGCCTACGAGCAGTACTTC.